These 4 T cell receptor beta chains originate from one sample sequenced in a study of human T cells and chemical hapten exposure. Total RNA was isolated from unfractionated whole blood. Unique molecular identifiers were linked by the library to individual cDNA molecules. TCRdb re-called the reads with MiXCR, one entry per CDR3 protein. The sample includes 3,200 or so distinct CDR3 sequences, 49% of them seen just once. The sequenced sample was whole blood. These receptors all stem from a human donor who had alopecia or was a healthy volunteer (not recorded which). Some clones in this sample may be carry-over from other donors' samples. This table probably holds off-target reads from a library built for another chain.

This clonotype was picked up a small number of times. This chain joins TRBV19 and TRBJ2-3; no definite D call. The CDR3 is 11 amino acids. V dropped 3 bases and J dropped 5 bases, with 3 bases sitting between them. From germline, CDR1 is LNHDA and CDR2 SQIVND (reference sequence). As DNA, the CDR3 is TGTGCCAGTAGTATTCTAGATACGCAGTATTTT. It translates to CASSILDTQYF. Filled out from reference TRBV19 and TRBJ2-3, the complete variable domain reads DGGITQSPKYLFRKEGQNVTLSCEQNLNHDAMYWYRQDPGQGLRLIYYSQIVNDFQKGDIAEGYSVSREKKESFPLTVTSAQKNPTAFYLCASSILDTQYFGPGTRLTVL.

The chain employs TRBV10-3 and TRBJ2-7, with D possibly matching TRBD1 (6 bases). The germline V gene has CDR1 ENHRY and CDR2 SYGVKD. Trimming removed 6 bases from V and 1 base from J, with 19 bases in between. The CDR3 covers 16 residues. The CDR3 coding sequence is TGTGCCATCAGCGCCCGACCCGGGACACATTCCTACGAGCAGTACTTC. Encoded protein: CAISARPGTHSYEQYF.

The V call is TRBV10-3, the J call TRBJ2-5; no reliable D call. The length of the CDR3 is 13 residues. The germline gives CDR1 ENHRY, CDR2 SYGVKD. Trimming left V 0 bases short and J 3 bases short, with 5 bases between. CDR3 nucleotides: TGTGCCATCAGTGAGTCAGAGGAAGAGACCCAGTACTTC. Translation: CAISESEEETQYF.

This clonotype has just a few counts. The J gene is TRBJ2-7, the V gene TRBV6-5; 12 nucleotides agree with TRBD2. J gave up 2 bases and V 4 bases, and 3 bases lay outside the gene matches. The CDR3 runs 15 residues. CDR1 is MNHEY, CDR2 SVGAGI, per germline. The CDR3 region is CASSSSSGRAYEQYF. The CDR3 bases are TGTGCCAGCAGTTCCTCTAGCGGGAGGGCCTACGAGCAGTACTTC.